One sample yielded the 19 T cell receptor beta chains listed below, sequenced in a study of OX40 agonist ivuxolimab in advanced cancers. Profiled with immunoSEQ multiplex PCR; TCRdb holds only in-frame clones, not every one. The table records about 98,000 clones, approximately 93% of them present only once. This specimen consisted of CD4+ or CD8+ T cells sorted from blood, obtained in a trial of the OX40 agonist ivuxolimab. The receptors come from an adult with an advanced solid tumor such as melanoma, head and neck, liver or kidney cancer.

The chain combines TRBV11-3 with TRBJ2-1; maybe TRBD2 (5 bases). Trimming stripped 1 base from V and 0 bases from J, with 7 bases between. There are 15 residues in the CDR3. Per the germline V gene, CDR1 is SGHNT and CDR2 is YENEEA. The CDR3 sequence: CASSLGTYSYNEQFF. The DNA for the CDR3 is TGTGCCAGCAGCTTAGGGACTTACTCCTACAATGAGCAGTTCTTC.

In DNA form, the CDR3 reads TGCGCCAGCAGCGCACAGGGGGGCGCAGATACGCAGTATTTT. This codes for CASSAQGGADTQYF. The chain recombines TRBV4-3 with TRBJ2-3, with TRBD1 matching over 8 bases. The J segment lost 4 bases and the V segment lost 5 bases, leaving 5 bases of the junction unmatched. The CDR3 is 14 amino acids. The germline gives CDR1 LGHNA, CDR2 YSLEER.

This chain links TRBV28 with TRBJ2-7; the match to TRBD1 covers 8 bases. CDR1 and CDR2 (germline): MDHEN, SYDVKM. V shed 4 bases, J shed 6 bases, and the junction held 8 bases outside the gene matches. CDR3 length: 14 residues. The CDR3 DNA reads TGTGCCAGCAGTTCGACAGGGGCGGGCTCCGAGCAGTACTTC. Protein sequence: CASSSTGAGSEQYF.

This chain connects TRBV29-1 to TRBJ1-1, with a tentative D call TRBD1 (6 bases). The V gene lost 2 bases and the J gene lost 5 bases, with 12 bases spanning the gap. CDR3 length: 13 amino acids. CDR1 SQVTM and CDR2 ANQGSEA come from the germline V gene. CDR3 bases: TGCAGCGTTGAAAGGCAGGGGCTTACTGAAGCTTTCTTT. The encoded protein is CSVERQGLTEAFF. Full variable domain (outside the CDR3, taken from reference TRBV29-1 and TRBJ1-1): SAVISQKPSRDICQRGTSLTIQCQVDSQVTMMFWYRQQPGQSLTLIATANQGSEATYESGFVIDKFPISRPNLTFSTLTVSNMSPEDSSIYLCSVERQGLTEAFFGQGTRLTVV.

The CDR3 DNA sequence: TGCAGTGCTAGCCGGGGCAATGAGCAGTTCTTC. The encoded protein is CSASRGNEQFF. V and J are TRBV20-1 and TRBJ2-1, with D tentatively TRBD2 (5 bases). This CDR3 region has 11 residues. Germline-derived CDR1 and CDR2 are DFQATT and SNEGSKA (reference sequence). With 3 bases removed from V and 6 bases from J, the gap between germline ends came to 6 bases.

The chain combines TRBV11-3 with TRBJ2-3, with D possibly TRBD2 on 7 matching bases. V was cut by 5 bases and J by 3 bases, with 12 bases left in between. This CDR3 has 14 residues. The germline V gene encodes CDR1 SGHNT and CDR2 YENEEA. The chain's CDR3 is CASSKQGGTDTQYF. In nucleotides, the CDR3 is TGTGCCAGCAGCAAACAGGGAGGGACAGATACGCAGTATTTT.

The rearrangement links TRBV28 to TRBJ2-3; D gene uncertain. Trimming left V 9 bases short and J 2 bases short, with 18 bases between. Germline CDR1 MDHEN, CDR2 SYDVKM. The CDR3 runs to 15 residues. CDR3 sequence reads: CASWRLGTFTDTQYF. The DNA for the CDR3 is TGTGCCAGTTGGCGACTCGGTACATTCACAGATACGCAGTATTTT.

The J gene is TRBJ2-1, the V gene TRBV7-2; D is possibly TRBD2 (6 bases). CDR3 length equals 15 residues. Looked up from germline, CDR1 is SGHTA and CDR2 is FQGNSA. With 4 bases removed from V and 5 bases from J, the gap between germline ends came to 15 bases. The CDR3 DNA sequence: TGTGCCAGCAGCTACGCCAGGCGGGGAAACAATGAGCAGTTCTTC. This translates into CASSYARRGNNEQFF.

This rearrangement joins TRBV15 to TRBJ2-7; tentatively, D is TRBD1 or TRBD2 (6 bases each). V lost 1 base to trimming and J lost 3 bases, with 13 bases between them. CDR1 and CDR2 (germline): LNHNV, YYDKDF (reference sequence). This CDR3 is built from 15 residues. DNA of the CDR3: TGTGCCACCAGCAGAGGGGGGGACAAAAGCTACGAGCAGTACTTC. As protein: CATSRGGDKSYEQYF.

The gene calls are TRBV19 and TRBJ1-5; no firm D call. The CDR3 contains 14 residues. Germline CDR1 reads LNHDA; CDR2 reads SQIVND (reference sequence). Trimming cost V 5 bases and J 0 bases, with 8 bases left between them. CDR3 sequence (DNA): TGTGCCAGTAGTGAGGATTATAGCAATCAGCCCCAGCATTTT. Translation: CASSEDYSNQPQHF.

The J gene is TRBJ2-3, the V gene TRBV7-9; no firm D call. Germline V CDR1 and CDR2: SEHNR, FQNEAQ (reference sequence). The ends were cut back, 2 bases at V and 0 bases at J, with 3 bases in the middle. This CDR3 contains 13 residues. CDR3 loop: CASSLLSTDTQYF. As DNA, the CDR3 is TGTGCCAGCAGCTTATTGAGCACAGATACGCAGTATTTT.

The chain has TRBV29-1 and TRBJ1-2, with 9 positions matching TRBD1. There are 18 residues in the CDR3. The ends lost 7 bases at V and 4 bases at J; junction bases unmatched: 22. Germline assignment: CDR1 SQVTM and CDR2 ANQGSEA. CDR3 in amino acids: CSAVESRDRVARSYGYTF. The CDR3 DNA is TGCAGCGCTGTAGAGAGCCGGGACAGGGTCGCCCGCTCCTATGGCTACACCTTC. Combining the CDR3 with reference TRBV29-1 and TRBJ1-2 gives the whole variable domain SAVISQKPSRDICQRGTSLTIQCQVDSQVTMMFWYRQQPGQSLTLIATANQGSEATYESGFVIDKFPISRPNLTFSTLTVSNMSPEDSSIYLCSAVESRDRVARSYGYTFGSGTRLTVV.

V is TRBV5-1 and J is TRBJ1-3, with a tentative D call TRBD1 (6 bases). Germline CDR1 and CDR2: SGHRS and YFSETQ. This CDR3 comprises 18 residues. The V end lost 9 bases, the J end lost 2 bases, and 27 bases lay between the germline ends. CDR3 amino acids: CATSYERGGNLPGNTIYF. Written as DNA, the CDR3 is TGCGCCACGAGTTATGAAAGGGGGGGAAACTTACCTGGAAACACCATATATTTT. Together with reference TRBV5-1 and TRBJ1-3, the CDR3 gives the full variable domain: KAGVTQTPRYLIKTRGQQVTLSCSPISGHRSVSWYQQTPGQGLQFLFEYFSETQRNKGNFPGRFSGRQFSNSRSEMNVSTLELGDSALYLCATSYERGGNLPGNTIYFGEGSWLTVV.

V and J are TRBV28 and TRBJ1-2, with 9 bases matching TRBD1. The CDR3 totals 13 residues. V dropped 5 bases and J dropped 7; count of bases not matched to a gene: 5. Germline loops: CDR1 MDHEN, CDR2 SYDVKM. The CDR3: CASSPQGALGYTF. Written as DNA, the CDR3 is TGTGCCAGCAGTCCACAGGGGGCGCTTGGCTACACCTTC.

The chain joins TRBV7-8 to TRBJ2-1; 8 bases align to TRBD1. V lost 4 bases, J lost 10 bases, and 6 bases stayed unmatched. The CDR3 has 13 residues. The germline V gene encodes CDR1 SGHVS and CDR2 FQNEAQ. CDR3 region: CASSYGQGKEQFF. CDR3 bases: TGTGCCAGCAGCTACGGACAGGGTAAGGAGCAGTTCTTC.

This rearrangement joins TRBV30 to TRBJ1-2; 9 bases are shared with TRBD1. Losses at the gene ends were 7 bases for V and 2 bases for J; bases not matched to a gene: 17. The CDR3 runs to 17 residues. Germline lookup yields CDR1 GTSNPN and CDR2 SVGIG (reference sequence). The CDR3 bases are TGTGCCTCGATTAGGGACAGGGTCCACCTATTCAACTATGGCTACACCTTC. Its protein is CASIRDRVHLFNYGYTF.

The chain joins TRBV6-5 to TRBJ1-2; possible D gene TRBD1, 5 bases. This CDR3 is built from 12 residues. V was clipped by 6 bases and J by 2 bases, with 7 bases between them. Germline V lookup: CDR1 MNHEY, CDR2 SVGAGI. CDR3 bases: TGTGCCAGCAGAGGACAAAACTATGGCTACACCTTC. Translation: CASRGQNYGYTF.

V usage is TRBV19 and J usage is TRBJ2-3; 10 bases are a match to TRBD1. Germline V gives CDR1 LNHDA, CDR2 SQIVND (reference sequence). With 8 bases clipped from V and 0 bases from J, the junction kept 2 bases outside the gene matches. The CDR3 length is 14 residues. The CDR3, as DNA: TGTGCCAGTGGGACAGGGGAAAGCACAGATACGCAGTATTTT. Translation gives CASGTGESTDTQYF.

This chain joins TRBV29-1 and TRBJ2-3; no firm D call. Germline CDR1 and CDR2: SQVTM and ANQGSEA. This CDR3 contains 13 residues. Deletions cut 1 base from V and 6 bases from J, with 11 bases between. The CDR3 loop reads CSVEGLYADTQYF. CDR3 in DNA: TGCAGCGTTGAAGGTCTATATGCGGATACGCAGTATTTT.